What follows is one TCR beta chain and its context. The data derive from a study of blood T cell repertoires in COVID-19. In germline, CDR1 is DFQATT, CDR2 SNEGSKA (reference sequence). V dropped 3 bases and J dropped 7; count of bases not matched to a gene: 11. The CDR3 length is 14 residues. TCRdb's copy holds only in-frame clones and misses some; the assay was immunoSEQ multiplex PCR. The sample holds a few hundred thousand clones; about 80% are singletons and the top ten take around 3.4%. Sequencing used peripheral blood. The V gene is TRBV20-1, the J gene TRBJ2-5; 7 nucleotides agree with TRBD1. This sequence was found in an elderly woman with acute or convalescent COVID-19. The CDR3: CSASQGTAGATQYF. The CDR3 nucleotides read TGCAGTGCTAGTCAGGGGACAGCCGGAGCGACCCAGTACTTC.